This TCR beta chain derives from a study of blood T cell repertoires in COVID-19. Looking at the study overall: The samples span acute and convalescent COVID-19 from the United States, Italy and Spain.

In the original processing: Estimated nucleated cell counts came from reference gene primer amplification. Only in-frame clones appear in the TCRdb table, and some are missing; sequencing was by immunoSEQ multiplex PCR. From that table come the V and J calls and clone size; the DNA was used to work out D and trimming. The sample consists of 150,000 to 200,000 clones, around four fifths of them appearing once. V trimming: 4 bases; J trimming: 5 bases; junction bases outside the gene matches: 10. Germline CDR1 reads MGHRA; CDR2 reads YSYEKL. The CDR3 loop spans 17 amino acids. This clone was seen just once.

The chain has TRBV4-1 and TRBJ2-2, with 10 positions matching TRBD1. Specimen: peripheral blood. The receptor was derived from a woman in her 70s with COVID-19, enrolled during active disease. The CDR3 region is CASSLGRTGGKTGELFF. The DNA of the CDR3 is TGCGCCAGCAGCCTGGGGCGGACAGGGGGTAAAACCGGGGAGCTGTTTTTT.